This T cell receptor (beta chain) is from a study of blood T cell repertoires in COVID-19. About the research overall: The United States, Italy and Spain supplied acute and convalescent COVID-19 samples. PBMCs, B-cell-depleted T cells, or T cells were the source of the cDNA or gDNA that made up the material.

In the source study's methods: It was from reference gene primer amplification that nucleated cell counts were estimated. Assay: immunoSEQ multiplex PCR; the TCRdb copy retains only in-frame clones and omits some. Clone size and the V and J calls come from that table; the DNA yielded D and trimming. This repertoire shows about 81,000 clones, 75% to 90% found once; its top ten account for 12%. Points on this clone: Compared with germline, one end of the junction differs, possibly owing to a read error.

The sequenced material came from peripheral blood. The clonotype comes from a man in his 70s with active or convalescent COVID-19.

The CDR3: CASSLSEGTGAFF. CDR3 DNA: TGTGCCAGCAGCTTAAGCGAGGGGACAGGAGCTTTCTTC. The chain couples TRBV7-9 to TRBJ1-2; 8 bases match TRBD1. Germline V gene lookup returns CDR1 SEHNR and CDR2 FQNEAQ (reference sequence). This CDR3 spans 13 amino acids. The full variable domain, completed using reference TRBV7-9 and TRBJ1-2, is DTGVSQNPRHKITKRGQNVTFRCDPISEHNRLYWYRQTLGQGPEFLTYFQNEAQLEKSRLLSDRFSAERPKGSFSTLEIQRTEQGDSAMYLCASSLSEGTGAFFGSGTRLTVV.